Presented here are 8 T cell receptor beta chains from one specimen sequenced in a study of blood T cell repertoires in COVID-19. Assay: immunoSEQ multiplex PCR; the TCRdb copy retains only in-frame clones and omits some. Among hundreds of thousands of clones listed, more than 75% were seen once. Source material: PBMCs or T cells enriched from blood (not recorded which). The source is a man aged 40-49 years who had recovered from COVID-19.

This chain joins TRBV9 and TRBJ1-1, with D perhaps matching TRBD1 (6 bases). CDR1 is SGDLS, CDR2 YYNGEE, per germline. This CDR3 spans 14 amino acids. Between the trimmed V and J ends, which lost 3 bases and 1 base, there was a span of 10 bases. The CDR3 protein is CASSGDRRNTEAFF. The CDR3 DNA follows: TGTGCCAGCAGCGGAGACAGGAGGAACACTGAAGCTTTCTTT.

The chain uses TRBV6-5 and TRBJ1-1; 9 bases agree with TRBD1. CDR3 length: 15 amino acids. The V gene's germline CDR1 is MNHEY and CDR2 SVGAGI. V shed 4 bases, J shed 8 bases, and the junction held 11 bases outside the gene matches. In DNA, the CDR3 is TGTGCCAGCAGTTTATCCGGGACAGGGAGGGCCGAAGCTTTCTTT. Its translation: CASSLSGTGRAEAFF.

The V and J genes are TRBV15 and TRBJ2-3; 8 bases line up with TRBD2. This CDR3 contains 15 residues. The junction had 3 bases not matched to a gene; V was cut back by 2 bases and J by 2 bases. Germline V gene lookup returns CDR1 LNHNV and CDR2 YYDKDF (reference sequence). The CDR3 coding sequence is TGTGCCACCAGCAGAATCGGGGGGGCCACAGATACGCAGTATTTT. It translates to CATSRIGGATDTQYF.

This sequence joins TRBV19 and TRBJ1-5; D perhaps matches TRBD1 (5 bases). V was clipped by 4 bases and J by 10 bases, with 17 bases between them. From germline, CDR1 is LNHDA and CDR2 SQIVND (reference sequence). The CDR3 totals 14 residues. As DNA, the CDR3 is TGTGCCAGTAGTAACCAGGGAGCCGGGGGACCCCAGCATTTT. Its translation is CASSNQGAGGPQHF.

The chain is built from TRBV19 and TRBJ1-1; TRBD1 aligns across 8 bases. V was clipped by 5 bases and J by 0 bases; unmatched bases: 2. The CDR3 length is 14 residues. The germline V gene encodes CDR1 LNHDA and CDR2 SQIVND (reference sequence). The CDR3 sequence is CASSADRVNTEAFF. The CDR3 DNA sequence: TGTGCCAGTAGTGCGGACAGGGTGAACACTGAAGCTTTCTTT.

This clone has a handful of counts. The chain links TRBV6-6 to TRBJ2-2; 8 nucleotides align to TRBD2. Looked up from germline, CDR1 is MNHNY and CDR2 is SVGAGI (reference sequence). Trimming removed 7 bases from V and 0 bases from J; junction bases left unmatched: 7. This CDR3 is 16 amino acids long. The chain's CDR3 is CASITGGGTNTGELFF. The CDR3 DNA reads as TGTGCCAGCATCACGGGCGGGGGGACGAACACCGGGGAGCTGTTTTTT.

This CDR3 is CASRQIGTEHTEAFF. The CDR3 nucleotides are TGTGCCAGCAGACAGATTGGGACAGAACACACTGAAGCTTTCTTT. V is TRBV28 and J is TRBJ1-1; 7 nucleotides align to TRBD1. The CDR3 loop spans 15 amino acids. CDR1 is MDHEN and CDR2 is SYDVKM in the germline V gene. V was pared by 6 bases and J by 3 bases, with 10 bases of the junction left unmatched.

The chain joins TRBV7-2 to TRBJ2-7; 7 bases are shared with TRBD1. Germline-derived CDR1 and CDR2 are SGHTA and FQGNSA. The CDR3 is made up of 14 amino acids. V dropped 5 bases and J dropped 1; count of bases not matched to a gene: 5. The CDR3 sequence is CASSGRTGSYEQYF. DNA for the CDR3: TGTGCCAGCAGCGGGCGGACAGGTTCCTACGAGCAGTACTTC.